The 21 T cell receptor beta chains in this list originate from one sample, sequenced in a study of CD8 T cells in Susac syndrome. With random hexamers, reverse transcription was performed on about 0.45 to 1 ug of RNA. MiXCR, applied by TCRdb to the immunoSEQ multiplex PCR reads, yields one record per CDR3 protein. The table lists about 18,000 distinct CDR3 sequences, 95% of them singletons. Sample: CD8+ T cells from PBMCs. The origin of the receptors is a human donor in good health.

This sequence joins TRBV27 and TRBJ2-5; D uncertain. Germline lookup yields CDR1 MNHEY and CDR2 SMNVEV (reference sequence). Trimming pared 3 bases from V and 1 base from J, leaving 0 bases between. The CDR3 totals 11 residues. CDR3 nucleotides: TGTGCCAGCAGTTTCCAAGAGACCCAGTACTTC. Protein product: CASSFQETQYF.

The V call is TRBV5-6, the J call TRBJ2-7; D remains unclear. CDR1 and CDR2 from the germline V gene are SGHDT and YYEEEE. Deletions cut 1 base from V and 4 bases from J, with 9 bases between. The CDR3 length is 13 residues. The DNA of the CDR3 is TGTGCCAGCAGCTTGATTCGGAGTTACGAGCAGTACTTC. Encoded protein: CASSLIRSYEQYF.

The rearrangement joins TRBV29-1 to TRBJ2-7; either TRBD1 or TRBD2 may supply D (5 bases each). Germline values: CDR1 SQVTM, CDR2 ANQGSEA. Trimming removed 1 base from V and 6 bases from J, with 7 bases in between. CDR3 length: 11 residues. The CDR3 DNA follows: TGCAGCGTTGAAGGAGGGACCGAGCAGTACTTC. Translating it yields CSVEGGTEQYF.

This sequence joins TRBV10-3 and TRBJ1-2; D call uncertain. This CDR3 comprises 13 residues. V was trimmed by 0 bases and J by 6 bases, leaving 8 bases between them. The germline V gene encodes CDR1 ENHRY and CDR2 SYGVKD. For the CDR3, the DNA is TGTGCCATCAGTGAGTCCCCTTTGGATGGCTACACCTTC. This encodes CAISESPLDGYTF.

The CDR3, as DNA: TGTGCCAGCAGTTTAGATGGGGACCGATTGTACGAGCAGTACTTC. It codes for CASSLDGDRLYEQYF. The genes are TRBV12-3 or TRBV12-4 and TRBJ2-7; D tentatively reads TRBD1 or TRBD2 (5 bases each). V was pared by 1 base and J by 4 bases, with 14 bases between. The CDR3 covers 15 residues.

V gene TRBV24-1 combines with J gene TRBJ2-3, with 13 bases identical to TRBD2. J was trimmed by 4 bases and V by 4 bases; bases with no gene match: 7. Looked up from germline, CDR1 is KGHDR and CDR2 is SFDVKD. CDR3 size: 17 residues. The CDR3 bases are TGTGCCACCAGTGACCAAACTAGCGGGAGGGCCGCAGATACGCAGTATTTT. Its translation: CATSDQTSGRAADTQYF.

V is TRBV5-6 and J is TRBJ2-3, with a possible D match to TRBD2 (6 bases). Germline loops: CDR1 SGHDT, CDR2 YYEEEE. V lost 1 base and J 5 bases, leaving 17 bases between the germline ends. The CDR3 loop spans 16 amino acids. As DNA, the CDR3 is TGTGCCAGCAGCTTGACGGCAACGGGAGAAGAAGATACGCAGTATTTT. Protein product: CASSLTATGEEDTQYF.

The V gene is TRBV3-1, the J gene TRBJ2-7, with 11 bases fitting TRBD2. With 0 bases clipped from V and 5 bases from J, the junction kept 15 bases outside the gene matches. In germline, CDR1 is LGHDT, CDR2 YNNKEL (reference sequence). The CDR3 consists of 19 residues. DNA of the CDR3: TGTGCCAGCAGCCAAGATCTCTTAGGGCTAGCGGGAGGATTTCACGAGCAGTACGTC. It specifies CASSQDLLGLAGGFHEQYV.

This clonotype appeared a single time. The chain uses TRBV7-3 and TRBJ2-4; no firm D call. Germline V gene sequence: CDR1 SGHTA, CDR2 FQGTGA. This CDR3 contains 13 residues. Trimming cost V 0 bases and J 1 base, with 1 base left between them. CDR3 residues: CASSLTAKNIQYF. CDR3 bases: TGTGCCAGCAGCTTAACGGCCAAAAACATTCAGTACTTC.

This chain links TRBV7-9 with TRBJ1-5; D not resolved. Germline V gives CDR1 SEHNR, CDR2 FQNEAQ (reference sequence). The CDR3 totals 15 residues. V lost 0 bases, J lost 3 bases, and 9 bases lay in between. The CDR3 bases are TGTGCCAGCAGCTTAGCGGGCAGCAACAATCAGCCCCAGCATTTT. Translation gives CASSLAGSNNQPQHF.

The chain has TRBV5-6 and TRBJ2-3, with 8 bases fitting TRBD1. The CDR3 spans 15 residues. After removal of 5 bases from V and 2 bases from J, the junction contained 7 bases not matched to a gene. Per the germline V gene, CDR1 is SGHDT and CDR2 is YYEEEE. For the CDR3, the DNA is TGTGCCAGCAGAGGACAGGGAGATTTCACAGATACGCAGTATTTT. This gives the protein CASRGQGDFTDTQYF.

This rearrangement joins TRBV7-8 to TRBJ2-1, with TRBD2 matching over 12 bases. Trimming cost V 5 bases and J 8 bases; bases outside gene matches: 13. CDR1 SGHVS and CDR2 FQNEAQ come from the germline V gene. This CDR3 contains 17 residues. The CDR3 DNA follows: TGTGCCAGCAGCCCCCCGGGGCTAGCGGGAGGGCGTGATGAGCAGTTCTTC. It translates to CASSPPGLAGGRDEQFF.

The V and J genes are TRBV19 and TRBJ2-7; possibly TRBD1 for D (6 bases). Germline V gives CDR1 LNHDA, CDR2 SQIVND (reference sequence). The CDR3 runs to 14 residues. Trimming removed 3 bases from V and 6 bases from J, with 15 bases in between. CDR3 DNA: TGTGCCAGTAGTATGTCGGAAGGGACACGCGAGCAGTACTTC. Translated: CASSMSEGTREQYF.

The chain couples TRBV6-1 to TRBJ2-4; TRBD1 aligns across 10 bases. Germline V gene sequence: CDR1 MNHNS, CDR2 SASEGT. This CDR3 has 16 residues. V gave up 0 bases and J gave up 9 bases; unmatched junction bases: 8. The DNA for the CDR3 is TGTGCCAGCAGTGAAGCCGGGACAGGGGTTTTTATCATTCAGTACTTC. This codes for CASSEAGTGVFIIQYF.

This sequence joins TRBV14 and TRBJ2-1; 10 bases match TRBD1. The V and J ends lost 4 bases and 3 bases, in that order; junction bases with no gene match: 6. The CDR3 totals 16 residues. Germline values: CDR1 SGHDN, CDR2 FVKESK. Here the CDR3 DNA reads TGTGCCAGCAGCCGCTGGGACAGGGGTGGCTACAATGAGCAGTTCTTC. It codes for CASSRWDRGGYNEQFF.

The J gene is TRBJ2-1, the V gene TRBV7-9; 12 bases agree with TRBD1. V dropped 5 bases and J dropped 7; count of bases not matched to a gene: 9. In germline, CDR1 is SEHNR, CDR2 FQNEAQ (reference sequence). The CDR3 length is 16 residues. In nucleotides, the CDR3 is TGTGCCAGCAGCCCCCAGGGACAGGGGGCGAGGAATGAGCAGTTCTTC. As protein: CASSPQGQGARNEQFF.

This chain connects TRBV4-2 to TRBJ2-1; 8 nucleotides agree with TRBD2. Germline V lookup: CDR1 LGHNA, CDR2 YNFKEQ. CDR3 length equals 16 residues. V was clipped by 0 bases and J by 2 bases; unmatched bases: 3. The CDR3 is CASSQDDSGTYNEQFF. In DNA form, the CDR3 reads TGTGCCAGCAGCCAAGATGATAGCGGGACCTACAATGAGCAGTTCTTC.

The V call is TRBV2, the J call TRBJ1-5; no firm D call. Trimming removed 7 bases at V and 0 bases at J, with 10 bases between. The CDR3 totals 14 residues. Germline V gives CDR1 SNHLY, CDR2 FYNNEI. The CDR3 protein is CASTSGYSNQPQHF. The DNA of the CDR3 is TGTGCCAGCACCTCCGGCTATAGCAATCAGCCCCAGCATTTT.

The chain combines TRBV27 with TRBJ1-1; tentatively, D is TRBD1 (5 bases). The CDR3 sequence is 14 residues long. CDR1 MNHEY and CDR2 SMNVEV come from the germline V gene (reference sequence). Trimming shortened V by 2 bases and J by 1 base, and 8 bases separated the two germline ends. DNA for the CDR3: TGTGCCAGCAGTTTAGGGGGGAAGAACACTGAAGCTTTCTTT. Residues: CASSLGGKNTEAFF.

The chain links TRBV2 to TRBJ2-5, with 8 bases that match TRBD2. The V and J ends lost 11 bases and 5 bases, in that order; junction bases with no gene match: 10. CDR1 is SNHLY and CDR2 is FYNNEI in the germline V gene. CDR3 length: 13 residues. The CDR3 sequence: CAGGAGVSETQYF. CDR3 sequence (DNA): TGTGCCGGCGGAGCGGGAGTTAGTGAGACCCAGTACTTC.

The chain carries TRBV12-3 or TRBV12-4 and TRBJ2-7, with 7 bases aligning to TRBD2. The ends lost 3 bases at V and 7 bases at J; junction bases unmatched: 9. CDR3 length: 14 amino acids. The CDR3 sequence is CASSLAGVPLEQYF. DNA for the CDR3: TGTGCCAGCAGTTTGGCGGGAGTACCATTGGAGCAGTACTTC.